This T cell receptor beta chain was captured by sequencing in a study of response to subunit inactivated influenza vaccine (dated by TCRdb to 2017 to 2018). Context from the whole study: Deep quantitative profiling of the T cell receptor repertoire was used in the study to follow responses to a trivalent subunit inactivated influenza vaccine. The study at large found these results: The authors suggested that each seasonal influenza vaccination may recruit only a limited number of new T cells.

This clonotype was found a few times. This receptor's antigen is unknown. Qualities for individual bases were not recorded, and no much larger clone is one base off. Libraries were prepared through RT-PCR. Reads for this sample came from an Illumina HiSeq 2500. TCRdb reprocessed the public reads (quality trimming at Q25 with fastp, clone calling with MiXCR) and kept in-frame beta chains. CDR3 protein sequences are deduplicated, and each keeps its most common genes and DNA. This sample lists a few hundred thousand distinct CDR3 sequences; more than 7% were detected once. The biggest ten clones account for around 14% of the sample. The sequences come from PBMCs from blood, collected around 25 months after vaccination. The sequence derives from a man aged 50-75 years who received an inactivated influenza vaccine. Donor details come from another sample of the same person, matched by shared clones.

The CDR3 amino acid sequence is: CASSYTFTGYEQYF. The nucleotides read TGTGCCAGCAGTTACACGTTCACGGGCTACGAGCAGTACTTC. This receptor chain uses TRBV6-2 or TRBV6-3 and TRBJ2-7; the D segment cannot be called with confidence. From cysteine to phenylalanine, the CDR3 is 14 amino acids long. Of all the DNA, just the CDR3 is kept, 42 bases in frame from base 1. Between the V and J ends, shortened by 2 bases and 3 bases respectively, the junction contains 11 bases. Looking up the germline V gene yields CDR1 MNHEY and CDR2 SVGEGT.